Listed below are T cell receptor beta chains from one sample, sequenced in a study of technical replicates of blood from several donors. Sequenced by immunoSEQ multiplex PCR; TCRdb stores in-frame clones only, minus some. The profile shows tens of thousands of clones, about 96% of them singletons. The specimen was T cells isolated from PBMCs. Receptors originate from a human donor in good health. Each CDR3 is given without its conserved first and last residue.

v_call | cdr3_aa
TRBV5-4 | ASSRQGGYEQY
TRBV15 | ATSRLQETQY
TRBV30 | AWGTGTSGSGQY
TRBV19 | ASSIGLNYEQY
TRBV9 | ASSVGEREVPDTQY
TRBV7-7 | ASSAQGSYEQY
TRBV5-6 | ASSLYGTGDGYT
TRBV11-2 | ASSYSGSDYEQY
TRBV5-6 | ASSLTGGREKLF
TRBV25-1 | ASSEYVRDNEQF
TRBV5-1 | ASSEGLAGGPYEQY
TRBV28 | ASQTSGAYEQY
TRBV27 | ASSLSAGGELF
TRBV9 | ASSLGSQNTEAF
TRBV29-1 | SSRTDPDTQY
TRBV11-2 | ASSLERGPGNEQF
TRBV28 | ASRGDSYNEQF
TRBV27 | ASSWTGPTEAF
TRBV29-1 | SVNGETQY
TRBV7-8 | ASSLDQVQETQY
TRBV4-3 | ASSPQYGTNEKLF
TRBV11-3 | ASSLQGVPEAF
TRBV13 | ASSTSWRSYEQY
TRBV27 | ASTRATYNEQF
TRBV9 | ASFRLQGGYT
TRBV27 | ASKLGSYEQY
TRBV19 | ASSIGGQSETQY
TRBV27 | ASSFGSHNYGYT
TRBV5-1 | ASSPNRDTPEAF
TRBV23-1 | ASSQSPGGGNQPQH
TRBV27 | ASSSYRDPDYGYT
TRBV28 | ASRTGTGANQPQH
TRBV9 | ASSDGLAVAKNIQY
TRBV4-3 | ASSQDLASQGEETQY
TRBV11-3 | ASSLSAGGEPYEQY
TRBV12-5 | ASGHRPSGSYLPYNEQF
TRBV5-4 | ASSLGLAFYEQY
TRBV30 | AWSVAAGAYYEQY
TRBV28 | ASSQPTGGDTNTGELF
TRBV14 | ASSQEGTGWRELF
TRBV30 | AWGQGDYGYT